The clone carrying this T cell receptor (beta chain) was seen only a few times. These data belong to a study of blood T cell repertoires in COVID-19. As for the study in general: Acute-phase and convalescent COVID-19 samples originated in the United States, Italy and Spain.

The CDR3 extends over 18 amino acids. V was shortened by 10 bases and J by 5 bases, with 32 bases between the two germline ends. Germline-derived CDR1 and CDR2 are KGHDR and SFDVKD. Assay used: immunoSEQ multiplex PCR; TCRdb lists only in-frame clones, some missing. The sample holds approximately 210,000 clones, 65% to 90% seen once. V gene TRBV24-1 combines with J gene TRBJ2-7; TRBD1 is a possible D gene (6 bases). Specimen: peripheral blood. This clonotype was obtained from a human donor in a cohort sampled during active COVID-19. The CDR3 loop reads CATDVQGKPYDIDHEQYF. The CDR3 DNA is TGTGCCACAGACGTTCAGGGGAAGCCCTACGATATTGACCACGAGCAGTACTTC.